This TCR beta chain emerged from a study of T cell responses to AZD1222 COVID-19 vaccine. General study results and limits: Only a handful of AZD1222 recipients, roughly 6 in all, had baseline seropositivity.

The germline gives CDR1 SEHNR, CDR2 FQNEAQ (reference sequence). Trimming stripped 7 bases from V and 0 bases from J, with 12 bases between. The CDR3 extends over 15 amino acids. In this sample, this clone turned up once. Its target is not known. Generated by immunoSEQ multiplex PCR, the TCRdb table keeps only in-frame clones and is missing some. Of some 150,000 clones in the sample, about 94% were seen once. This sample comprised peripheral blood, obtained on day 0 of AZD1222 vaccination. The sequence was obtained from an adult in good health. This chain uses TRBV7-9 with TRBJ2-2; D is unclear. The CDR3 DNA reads TGTGCCAGCACCCGAGGATACGCGAACACCGGGGAGCTGTTTTTT. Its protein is CASTRGYANTGELFF.